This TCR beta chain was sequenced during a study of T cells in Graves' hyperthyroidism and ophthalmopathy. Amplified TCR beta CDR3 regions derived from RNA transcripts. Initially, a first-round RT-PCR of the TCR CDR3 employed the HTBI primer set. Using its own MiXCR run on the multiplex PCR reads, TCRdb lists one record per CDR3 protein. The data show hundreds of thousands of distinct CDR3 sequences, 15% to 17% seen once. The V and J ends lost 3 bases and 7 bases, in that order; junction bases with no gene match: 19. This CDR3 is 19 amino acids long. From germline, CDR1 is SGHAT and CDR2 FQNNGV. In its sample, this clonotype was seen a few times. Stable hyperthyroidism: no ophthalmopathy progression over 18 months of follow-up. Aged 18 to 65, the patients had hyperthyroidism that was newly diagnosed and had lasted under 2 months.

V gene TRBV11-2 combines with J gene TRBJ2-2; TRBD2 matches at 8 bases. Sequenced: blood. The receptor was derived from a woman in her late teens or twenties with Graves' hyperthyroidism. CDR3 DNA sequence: TGTGCCAGCAGCTTTTATAGCAGCCCCATAGCGGGATTTGGCGGGGAGCTGTTTTTT. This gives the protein CASSFYSSPIAGFGGELFF.